This TCR beta chain was retrieved from a study of CD8 T cells in Susac syndrome. RNA totalling roughly 0.45 to 1 ug underwent reverse transcription with random hexamers. Amplification of TCR beta CDR3 by immunoSEQ multiplex PCR spanned 54 Vbeta and 13 Jbeta. TCRdb processed the immunoSEQ multiplex PCR reads anew with MiXCR; each CDR3 protein has one entry. Among 160,000 or so distinct CDR3 sequences listed, 90% to 95% were seen once. Sequencing targeted TCR beta in blood CD8+ and CD4+ T cells. The sample consisted of CD4+ T cells from PBMCs. The clonotype comes from a human donor in good health.

The CDR3 coding sequence is TGCAGCGTTGCCACGCTCGCTAACTATGGCTACACCTTC. This gives the protein CSVATLANYGYTF. V gene TRBV29-1 combines with J gene TRBJ1-2; D remains ambiguous. Germline CDR1 is SQVTM and CDR2 is ANQGSEA. Between the trimmed V and J ends, which lost 4 bases and 0 bases, there was a span of 9 bases. The CDR3 runs to 13 residues.